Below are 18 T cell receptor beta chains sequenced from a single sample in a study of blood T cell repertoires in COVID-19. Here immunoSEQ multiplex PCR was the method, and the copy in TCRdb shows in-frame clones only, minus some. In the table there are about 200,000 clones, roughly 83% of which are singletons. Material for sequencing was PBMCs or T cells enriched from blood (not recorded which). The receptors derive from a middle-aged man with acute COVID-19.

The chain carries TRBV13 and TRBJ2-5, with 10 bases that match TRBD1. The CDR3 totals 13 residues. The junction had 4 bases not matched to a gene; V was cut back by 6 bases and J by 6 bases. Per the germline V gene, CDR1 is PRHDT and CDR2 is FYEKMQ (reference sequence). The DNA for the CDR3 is TGTGCCAGCAGACAAGACAGGGGGCAGACCCAGTACTTC. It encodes CASRQDRGQTQYF.

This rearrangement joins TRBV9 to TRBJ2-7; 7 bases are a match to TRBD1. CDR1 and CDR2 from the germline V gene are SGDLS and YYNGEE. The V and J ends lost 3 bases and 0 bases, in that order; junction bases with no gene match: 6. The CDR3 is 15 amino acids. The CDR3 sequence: CASSATGETSYEQYF. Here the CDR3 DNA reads TGTGCCAGCAGCGCAACAGGGGAGACCTCCTACGAGCAGTACTTC.

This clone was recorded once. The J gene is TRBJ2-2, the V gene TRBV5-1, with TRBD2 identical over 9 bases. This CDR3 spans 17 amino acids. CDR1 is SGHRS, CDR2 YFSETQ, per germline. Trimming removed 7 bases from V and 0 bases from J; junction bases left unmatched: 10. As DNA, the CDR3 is TGCGCCAGCTCCTCCCTAGCGGGACAACCGAACACCGGGGAGCTGTTTTTT. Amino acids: CASSSLAGQPNTGELFF.

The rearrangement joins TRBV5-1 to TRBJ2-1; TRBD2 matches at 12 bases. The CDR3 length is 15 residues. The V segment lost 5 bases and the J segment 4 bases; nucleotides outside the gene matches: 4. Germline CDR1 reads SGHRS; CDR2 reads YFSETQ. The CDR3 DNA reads TGCGCCAGCAGACGGACTAGCGGGAATTACAATGAGCAGTTCTTC. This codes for CASRRTSGNYNEQFF.

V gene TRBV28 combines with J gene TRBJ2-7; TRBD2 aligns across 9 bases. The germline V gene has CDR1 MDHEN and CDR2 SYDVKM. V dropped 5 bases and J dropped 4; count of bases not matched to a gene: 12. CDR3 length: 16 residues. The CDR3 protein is CASSDAGAGGFYEQYF. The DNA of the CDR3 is TGTGCCAGCAGTGACGCCGGGGCGGGAGGGTTTTACGAGCAGTACTTC.

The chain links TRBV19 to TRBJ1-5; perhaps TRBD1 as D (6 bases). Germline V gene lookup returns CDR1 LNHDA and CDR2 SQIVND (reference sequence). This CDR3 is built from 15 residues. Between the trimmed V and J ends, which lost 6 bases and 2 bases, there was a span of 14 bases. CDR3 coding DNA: TGTGCCAGTAGACCACAAGGGGGGGGCAATCAGCCCCAGCATTTT. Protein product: CASRPQGGGNQPQHF.

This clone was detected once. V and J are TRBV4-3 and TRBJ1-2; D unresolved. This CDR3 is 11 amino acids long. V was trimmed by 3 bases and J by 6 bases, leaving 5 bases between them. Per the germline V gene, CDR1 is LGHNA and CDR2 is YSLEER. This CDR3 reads CASSQAHGYTF. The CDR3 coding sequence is TGCGCCAGCAGCCAGGCCCATGGCTACACCTTC.

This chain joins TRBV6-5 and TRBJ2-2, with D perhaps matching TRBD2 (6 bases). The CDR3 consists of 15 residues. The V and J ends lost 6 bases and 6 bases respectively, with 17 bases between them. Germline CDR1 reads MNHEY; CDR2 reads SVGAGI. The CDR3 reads CASSISGTPPGELFF. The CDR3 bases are TGTGCCAGCAGCATTAGCGGAACCCCTCCCGGGGAGCTGTTTTTT.

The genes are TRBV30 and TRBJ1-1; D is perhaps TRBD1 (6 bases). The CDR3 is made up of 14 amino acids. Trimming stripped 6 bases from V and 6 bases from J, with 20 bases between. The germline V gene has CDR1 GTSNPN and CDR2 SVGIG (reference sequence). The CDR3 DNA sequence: TGTGCCTGCAGACAGGACGGGAGGAGGGCTGAAGCTTTCTTT. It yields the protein CACRQDGRRAEAFF.

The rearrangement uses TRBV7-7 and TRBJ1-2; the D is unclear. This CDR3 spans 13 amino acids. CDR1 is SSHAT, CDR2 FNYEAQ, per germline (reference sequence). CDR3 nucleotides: TGTGCTAGCGTACCCCGGGTCAACGGAGGCTACACCTTC. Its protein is CASVPRVNGGYTF.

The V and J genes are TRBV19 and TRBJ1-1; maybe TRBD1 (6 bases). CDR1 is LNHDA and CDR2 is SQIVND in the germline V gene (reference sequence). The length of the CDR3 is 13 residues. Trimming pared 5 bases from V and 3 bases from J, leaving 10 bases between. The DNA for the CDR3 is TGTGCCAGTAGTCGGTCAGGGGACACTGAAGCTTTCTTT. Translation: CASSRSGDTEAFF. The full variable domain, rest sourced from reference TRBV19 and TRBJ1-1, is DGGITQSPKYLFRKEGQNVTLSCEQNLNHDAMYWYRQDPGQGLRLIYYSQIVNDFQKGDIAEGYSVSREKKESFPLTVTSAQKNPTAFYLCASSRSGDTEAFFGQGTRLTVV.

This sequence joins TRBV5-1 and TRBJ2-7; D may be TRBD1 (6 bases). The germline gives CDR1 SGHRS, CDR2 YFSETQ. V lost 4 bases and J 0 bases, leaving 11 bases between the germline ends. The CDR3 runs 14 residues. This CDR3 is CASSTGQRSYEQYF. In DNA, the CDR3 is TGCGCCAGCAGCACCGGACAGCGCTCCTACGAGCAGTACTTC.

CDR3 in amino acids: CASGSLAGGTNEQFF. The CDR3 DNA follows: TGCGCCAGCGGGTCACTAGCGGGAGGGACGAATGAGCAGTTCTTC. The chain combines TRBV5-1 with TRBJ2-1, with TRBD2 matching 13 bases. This CDR3 has 15 amino acids. Trimming cost V 7 bases and J 7 bases; bases outside gene matches: 8. Germline-derived CDR1 and CDR2 are SGHRS and YFSETQ.

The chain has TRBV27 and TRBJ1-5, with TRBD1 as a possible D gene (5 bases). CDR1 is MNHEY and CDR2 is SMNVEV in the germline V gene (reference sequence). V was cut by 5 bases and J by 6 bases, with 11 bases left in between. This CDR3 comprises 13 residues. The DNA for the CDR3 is TGTGCCAGCAGTGACAGTTCTCGTCAGCCCCAGCATTTT. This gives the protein CASSDSSRQPQHF.

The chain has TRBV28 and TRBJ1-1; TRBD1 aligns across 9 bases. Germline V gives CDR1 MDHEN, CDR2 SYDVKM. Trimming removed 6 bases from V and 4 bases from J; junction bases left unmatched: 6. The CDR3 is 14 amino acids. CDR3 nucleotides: TGTGCCAGCAGCCGAGGGACAGGGTTCACTGAAGCTTTCTTT. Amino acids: CASSRGTGFTEAFF.

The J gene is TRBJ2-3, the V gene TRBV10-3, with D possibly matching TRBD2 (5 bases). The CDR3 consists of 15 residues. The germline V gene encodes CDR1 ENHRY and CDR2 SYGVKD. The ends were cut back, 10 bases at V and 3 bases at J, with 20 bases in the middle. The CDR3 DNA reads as TGTGCCACCGTATCCCACATCGGAGGTACAGATACGCAGTATTTT. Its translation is CATVSHIGGTDTQYF.

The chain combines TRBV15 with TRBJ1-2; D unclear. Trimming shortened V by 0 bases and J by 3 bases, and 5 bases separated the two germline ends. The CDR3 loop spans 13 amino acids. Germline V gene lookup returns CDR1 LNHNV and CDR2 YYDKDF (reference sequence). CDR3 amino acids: CATSRDHHYGYTF. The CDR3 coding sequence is TGTGCCACCAGCAGAGATCATCACTATGGCTACACCTTC.

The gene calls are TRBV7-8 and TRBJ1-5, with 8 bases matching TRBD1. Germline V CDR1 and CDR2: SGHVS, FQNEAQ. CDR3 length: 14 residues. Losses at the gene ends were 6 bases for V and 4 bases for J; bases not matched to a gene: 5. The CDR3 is CASSQGAPNQPQHF. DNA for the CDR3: TGTGCCAGCAGTCAGGGGGCGCCTAATCAGCCCCAGCATTTT.